These 15 T cell receptor beta chains originate from one sample sequenced in a study of T cells in Graves' hyperthyroidism and ophthalmopathy. TCR beta CDR3 sequences were amplified from RNA transcripts. The TCR CDR3 first-round RT-PCR relied on the HTBI primer set. TCRdb reprocessed the multiplex PCR reads via MiXCR and lists one record per CDR3 protein. In the table there are roughly 330,000 distinct CDR3 sequences, 16% of which are singletons. The sequenced material came from blood. These receptors all stem from a man under 40 with Graves' hyperthyroidism.

This clonotype appeared many times. The rearrangement joins TRBV30 to TRBJ1-2, with D possibly being TRBD1 (5 bases). In germline, CDR1 is GTSNPN, CDR2 SVGIG (reference sequence). The CDR3 totals 13 residues. The V end was cut by 4 bases, the J end by 1 base, with 10 bases between. CDR3 nucleotide sequence: TGTGCCTGGACCCGACAGAGTAACTATGGCTACACCTTC. This encodes CAWTRQSNYGYTF. The whole variable domain, remainder taken from reference TRBV30 and TRBJ1-2, is SQTIHQWPATLVQPVGSPLSLECTVEGTSNPNLYWYRQAAGRGLQLLFYSVGIGQISSEVPQNLSASRPQDRQFILSSKKLLLSDSGFYLCAWTRQSNYGYTFGSGTRLTVV.

This clonotype was seen more than once but under ten times. The V and J genes are TRBV7-3 and TRBJ2-1; 9 bases map to TRBD1. Germline V CDR1 and CDR2: SGHTA, FQGTGA. The CDR3 consists of 16 residues. Trimming removed 5 bases from V and 5 bases from J; junction bases left unmatched: 10. The CDR3 coding sequence is TGTGCCAGCAGCGAACCGGGACAGGGAGGGGACAATGAGCAGTTCTTC. Translated: CASSEPGQGGDNEQFF.

This clonotype was counted ten times or more. The chain joins TRBV30 to TRBJ2-3, with TRBD2 as a possible D gene (5 bases). Trimming took off 1 base at V and 4 bases at J, with 6 bases between the two ends. The CDR3 contains 12 residues. CDR1 GTSNPN and CDR2 SVGIG come from the germline V gene (reference sequence). Written as DNA, the CDR3 is TGTGCCTGGAGTGCGGACTCAGATACGCAGTATTTT. Its translation: CAWSADSDTQYF.

There are many counts of this clonotype. This CDR3 reads CASSLDSGLDREYF. Here the CDR3 DNA reads TGTGCCAGCAGCTTAGATAGTGGATTGGACAGGGAGTATTTT. This rearrangement joins TRBV11-2 to TRBJ2-3; 8 nucleotides match TRBD1. Germline values: CDR1 SGHAT, CDR2 FQNNGV. The CDR3 is made up of 14 amino acids. V lost 0 bases, J lost 13 bases, and 9 bases stayed unmatched.

Many counts were recorded for this clonotype. The V call is TRBV20-1, the J call TRBJ2-5, with TRBD2 as a possible D gene (7 bases). Germline V CDR1 and CDR2: DFQATT, SNEGSKA (reference sequence). Trimming took off 6 bases at V and 4 bases at J, with 15 bases between the two ends. CDR3 size: 13 residues. As DNA, the CDR3 is TGCAGTGCCCTCCGCGGGGGCTCAGAGACCCAGTACTTC. This encodes CSALRGGSETQYF.

This clonotype was seen ten or more times. The V call is TRBV14, the J call TRBJ2-1, with 8 bases aligning to TRBD2. J gave up 7 bases and V 1 base, and 0 bases lay outside the gene matches. This CDR3 spans 13 amino acids. Germline V gene sequence: CDR1 SGHDN, CDR2 FVKESK. The CDR3 sequence: CASSQAGGNEQFF. CDR3 coding DNA: TGTGCCAGCAGCCAAGCGGGAGGGAATGAGCAGTTCTTC.

This clonotype was seen at least ten times. The chain has TRBV5-1 and TRBJ2-1, with TRBD1 identical over 9 bases. In germline, CDR1 is SGHRS, CDR2 YFSETQ. The CDR3 loop spans 14 amino acids. Unmatched junction bases numbered 8, after V lost 4 bases and J lost 9 bases. CDR3 amino acids: CASSDTGGAGEQFF. The CDR3 bases are TGCGCCAGCAGCGATACAGGGGGCGCGGGTGAGCAGTTCTTC.

At least ten counts were recorded for this clonotype. The gene calls are TRBV7-3 and TRBJ2-2; perhaps TRBD2 as D (6 bases). The CDR3 runs to 16 residues. V lost 5 bases, J lost 6 bases, and 19 bases lay in between. Germline V gene data show CDR1 as SGHTA and CDR2 as FQGTGA. The CDR3 protein is CASSPLRGRWAGELFF. In nucleotides, the CDR3 is TGTGCCAGCAGCCCACTTCGGGGGAGGTGGGCCGGGGAGCTGTTTTTT.

This clonotype was counted at least ten times. The chain couples TRBV30 to TRBJ1-1; D is uncertain. The V end lost 2 bases, the J end lost 4 bases, and 8 bases lay between the germline ends. Germline CDR1 is GTSNPN and CDR2 is SVGIG (reference sequence). There are 12 residues in the CDR3. The CDR3 nucleotides read TGTGCCTGGAGTCTTAGGGTCACTGAAGCTTTCTTT. Its protein product is CAWSLRVTEAFF.

In its sample, this clonotype was seen many times. This chain uses TRBV7-8 with TRBJ2-3; no clear D. Trimming removed 4 bases from V and 11 bases from J, with 13 bases in between. Germline lookup yields CDR1 SGHVS and CDR2 FQNEAQ. The CDR3 sequence is 12 residues long. This chain's CDR3 is CASSYAGVEQYF. The CDR3 region has the DNA TGTGCCAGCAGCTACGCCGGTGTGGAGCAGTATTTT.

This clonotype has just a few counts. The CDR3 DNA reads as TGTGCCAGTAGTATGGGACTAGCGGGAGGATCCTACGAGCAGTACTTC. Protein product: CASSMGLAGGSYEQYF. The V gene is TRBV19, the J gene TRBJ2-7, with 15 nucleotides matching TRBD2. CDR1 is LNHDA and CDR2 is SQIVND in the germline V gene (reference sequence). The ends lost 3 bases at V and 1 base at J; junction bases unmatched: 1. This CDR3 has 16 amino acids. Full variable domain (remainder filled in from reference TRBV19 and TRBJ2-7): DGGITQSPKYLFRKEGQNVTLSCEQNLNHDAMYWYRQDPGQGLRLIYYSQIVNDFQKGDIAEGYSVSREKKESFPLTVTSAQKNPTAFYLCASSMGLAGGSYEQYFGPGTRLTVT.

At least ten counts were recorded for this clonotype. The V gene is TRBV11-2, the J gene TRBJ2-5; 8 nucleotides align to TRBD2. V dropped 3 bases and J dropped 5; count of bases not matched to a gene: 5. This CDR3 has 14 amino acids. CDR1 SGHAT and CDR2 FQNNGV come from the germline V gene. Here the CDR3 DNA reads TGTGCCAGCAGCTTTGGAAGCGGGAGTGAGACCCAGTACTTC. This codes for CASSFGSGSETQYF.

The V call is TRBV2, the J call TRBJ2-7; D gene ambiguous. V lost 2 bases and J lost 0, with 8 bases in between. The CDR3 totals 14 residues. The germline V gene encodes CDR1 SNHLY and CDR2 FYNNEI. The DNA of the CDR3 is TGTGCCAGCAGTGAACTCCTGAGCTCCTACGAGCAGTACTTC. Translating gives CASSELLSSYEQYF.

This chain links TRBV19 with TRBJ1-5, with D tentatively TRBD1 (5 bases). CDR1 LNHDA and CDR2 SQIVND come from the germline V gene (reference sequence). The V end was cut by 2 bases, the J end by 8 bases, with 10 bases between. This CDR3 region has 13 residues. The CDR3 loop reads CASSITGREPQHF. In nucleotides, the CDR3 is TGTGCCAGTAGTATAACAGGTAGAGAGCCCCAGCATTTT.

This clonotype was observed a few times. The chain has TRBV5-1 and TRBJ2-1; unclear D gene. The CDR3 length is 11 residues. Per germline, CDR1 SGHRS and CDR2 YFSETQ. V was shortened by 4 bases and J by 5 bases, with 4 bases between the two germline ends. This CDR3 reads CASSINNEQFF. The CDR3 DNA sequence: TGCGCCAGCAGCATAAACAATGAGCAGTTCTTC.